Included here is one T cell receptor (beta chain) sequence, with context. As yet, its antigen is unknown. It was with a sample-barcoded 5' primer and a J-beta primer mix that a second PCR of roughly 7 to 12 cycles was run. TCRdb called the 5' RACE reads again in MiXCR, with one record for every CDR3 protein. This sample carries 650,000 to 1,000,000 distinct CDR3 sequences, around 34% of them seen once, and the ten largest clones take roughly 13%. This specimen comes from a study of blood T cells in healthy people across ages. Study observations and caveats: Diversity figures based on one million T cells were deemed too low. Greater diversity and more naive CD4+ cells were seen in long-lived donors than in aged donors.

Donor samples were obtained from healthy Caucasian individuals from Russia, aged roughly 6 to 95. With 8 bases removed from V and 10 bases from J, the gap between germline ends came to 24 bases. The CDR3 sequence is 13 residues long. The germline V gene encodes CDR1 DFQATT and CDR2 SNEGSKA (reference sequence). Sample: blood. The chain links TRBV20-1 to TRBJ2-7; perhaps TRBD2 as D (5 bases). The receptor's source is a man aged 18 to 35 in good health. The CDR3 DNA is TGCAGTACCAGAGAGGGCAGCGGATCTCGACAGTACTTC. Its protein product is CSTREGSGSRQYF.